These T cell receptor beta chains were read from a single sample in a study of shared clonotypes between healthy human individuals. Data came from immunoSEQ multiplex PCR; TCRdb stores just in-frame clones and leaves some out. The sample holds hundreds of thousands of clones, 90% to 97% seen once. Input material: naive CD8+ T cells sorted from blood. These receptor sequences come from a woman in her twenties or thirties in good health. CDR3s include the opening cysteine and the closing phenylalanine or tryptophan.

v_call cdr3_aa
TRBV28 CASSLGSSSGNTIYF
TRBV13 CASSDTGVGANVLTF
TRBV27 CASSSFDEQYF
TRBV5-1 CASSSHGTGGYEQYF
TRBV25-1 CASSSWTGTAFF
TRBV11-2 CASSPSVELFF
TRBV7-9 CASSLELAGFDNEQFF
TRBV4-1 CASSQVSSPLAGTGELFF
TRBV27 CASSFGLAGYNEQFF
TRBV28 CASSFRGLAYEQYF
TRBV4-1 CASSQAADLTWSETQYF
TRBV5-5 CASSWGLGSTSNYGYTF
TRBV7-6 CASSPGHNEQFF
TRBV7-9 CASSMTKGTPEGQTQYF
TRBV5-1 CASSWRGRASDTQYF
TRBV20-1 CSALGEQFF
TRBV19 CASRQTWGLNQPQHF
TRBV28 CASSPTGGETQYF
TRBV9 CASSSSGRAPYNEQFF
TRBV2 CASRDRDQNIQYF
TRBV19 CASRGENQPQHF
TRBV9 CASSVFSGGASGANVLTF
TRBV10-3 CAISETLTSGKTPYEQYF
TRBV27 CASSLDITTTSGSSYEQYF
TRBV29-1 CSVLDLGGYTF
TRBV27 CASRSGGYEQYF
TRBV2 CASSGGQLGPSYEQYF
TRBV21-1 CASNGTGHSYEQYF
TRBV6-6 CASRGDSLYGYTF
TRBV7-6 CASSLAGGPAEQFF
TRBV27 CASSLGGGSNQPQHF
TRBV9 CASSVEAGGSSYEQYF
TRBV19 CASSMGPGTYEQYF
TRBV9 CASSVDSSGNTIYF
TRBV10-3 CAISGQGNLAGGPKSYNEQFF
TRBV6-5 CASSSSGDSGTQYF
TRBV27 CASSNLGRSSGANVLTF
TRBV5-6 CASSLLLAGTDTQYF
TRBV4-2 CASSQGRLAGDNEQFF
TRBV1 CTSSLPRAVRNNEQFF